A single sample gave rise to the 30 T cell receptor beta chains below, sequenced in a study of T cells after somatic rescue of genetic block. TCRdb's copy holds only in-frame clones and misses some; the assay was immunoSEQ multiplex PCR. The data contain 9,500 to 15,000 clones, around 70% of them singletons. Sequenced material: peripheral blood mononuclear cells (PBMCs). The receptors originated from a boy under 18.

As to this clone: The same CDR3 also results from other DNA sequences found in this sample. This sequence joins TRBV28 and TRBJ2-7, with 9 positions matching TRBD1. CDR1 and CDR2 (germline): MDHEN, SYDVKM. The CDR3 sequence is 16 residues long. Trimming at V came to 3 bases and at J to 1 base, leaving 7 bases not matched to a gene. CDR3 loop: CASSFPGTGLSYEQYF. CDR3 DNA: TGTGCCAGCAGTTTCCCCGGGACAGGGTTATCCTACGAGCAGTACTTC.

This chain joins TRBV5-4 and TRBJ2-1, with 8 bases matching TRBD2. The CDR3 has 13 residues. Germline CDR1 is SGHNT and CDR2 is YYREEE (reference sequence). V shed 9 bases, J shed 4 bases, and the junction held 6 bases outside the gene matches. CDR3 nucleotides: TGTGCCACGGGACGGGGGGGGTACAATGAGCAGTTCTTC. Amino acids: CATGRGGYNEQFF.

This clone was observed a single time. This CDR3 reads CASGAPAGQETQYF. The CDR3 nucleotides read TGTGCCAGCGGTGCTCCCGCAGGACAAGAGACCCAGTACTTC. The V call is TRBV11-2, the J call TRBJ2-5; no firm D call. Germline V CDR1 and CDR2: SGHAT, FQNNGV. CDR3 length: 14 amino acids. Trimming cost V 8 bases and J 2 bases, with 15 bases left between them.

The chain links TRBV5-1 to TRBJ2-1; 8 bases line up with TRBD2. The V gene's germline CDR1 is SGHRS and CDR2 YFSETQ. The ends lost 0 bases at V and 6 bases at J; junction bases unmatched: 2. The CDR3 extends over 14 amino acids. The CDR3 here is CASSLDGGANEQFF. In nucleotides, the CDR3 is TGCGCCAGCAGCTTGGACGGGGGGGCCAATGAGCAGTTCTTC.

The chain uses TRBV28 and TRBJ2-1, with D perhaps TRBD1 or TRBD2 (6 bases each). V lost 8 bases, J lost 3 bases, and 17 bases lay in between. The CDR3 length is 15 residues. CDR1 MDHEN and CDR2 SYDVKM come from the germline V gene. The CDR3: CASLLRGANYNEQFF. The CDR3 coding sequence is TGTGCCAGCCTTCTTAGGGGGGCCAACTACAATGAGCAGTTCTTC.

The V gene is TRBV29-1, the J gene TRBJ2-7; TRBD2 is a possible D gene (6 bases). The CDR3 is 14 amino acids. Trimming pared 7 bases from V and 4 bases from J, leaving 20 bases between. Germline V gives CDR1 SQVTM, CDR2 ANQGSEA. The CDR3 region has the DNA TGCAGCGCCTATCGACGGGGACTTCCGTACGAGCAGTACTTC. It translates to CSAYRRGLPYEQYF.

This clone was counted once. This sequence joins TRBV5-1 and TRBJ2-3; TRBD1 matches 8 bases. In germline, CDR1 is SGHRS, CDR2 YFSETQ. V trimming: 7 bases; J trimming: 5 bases; junction bases outside the gene matches: 9. The CDR3 is made up of 14 amino acids. For the CDR3, the DNA is TGCGCCAGCGCCCCCGGACAGGGATTAGATACGCAGTATTTT. Protein product: CASAPGQGLDTQYF.

This chain uses TRBV6-1 with TRBJ1-2; D unresolved. The germline V gene encodes CDR1 MNHNS and CDR2 SASEGT. V gave up 8 bases and J gave up 5 bases, with 6 bases separating them. This CDR3 comprises 10 residues. The CDR3 reads CASRGYGYTF. The DNA of the CDR3 is TGTGCCAGCCGGGGTTATGGCTACACCTTC.

This rearrangement joins TRBV6-6 to TRBJ1-5, with 9 bases lining up with TRBD1. Germline V gene lookup returns CDR1 MNHNY and CDR2 SVGAGI (reference sequence). This CDR3 region has 13 residues. V trimming: 6 bases; J trimming: 11 bases; junction bases outside the gene matches: 8. The CDR3 DNA reads as TGTGCCAGCAGCCGGGACAGGGATTTGACCCAGCATTTT. This codes for CASSRDRDLTQHF.

The V gene is TRBV7-6, the J gene TRBJ1-4; D uncertain. V lost 2 bases to trimming and J lost 3 bases, with 25 bases between them. The CDR3 spans 20 residues. Germline V CDR1 and CDR2: SGHVS, FNYEAQ. The CDR3 is CASSLWATLRAKDPNEKLFF. The CDR3 region has the DNA TGTGCCAGCAGCTTATGGGCCACATTAAGGGCAAAGGATCCTAATGAAAAACTGTTTTTT.

This clone was detected only a few times. The V call is TRBV28, the J call TRBJ2-5; TRBD1 is a possible D gene (6 bases). Between the trimmed V and J ends, which lost 3 bases and 4 bases, there was a span of 15 bases. Germline lookup yields CDR1 MDHEN and CDR2 SYDVKM. This CDR3 has 15 amino acids. Here the CDR3 reads CASSFGQGTGETQYF. In DNA, the CDR3 is TGTGCCAGCAGTTTTGGCCAGGGGACGGGAGAGACCCAGTACTTC.

This clone was seen a single time. The rearrangement uses TRBV5-1 and TRBJ2-7; 8 bases are a match to TRBD1. Germline lookup yields CDR1 SGHRS and CDR2 YFSETQ. The trim removed 1 base at V and 0 bases at J, leaving 15 bases unmatched. This CDR3 is 19 amino acids long. CDR3 sequence reads: CASSLTGGLLTLPSYEQYF. The CDR3 DNA is TGCGCCAGCAGCTTGACAGGGGGACTGTTGACCCTCCCCTCCTACGAGCAGTACTTC.

The chain combines TRBV11-3 with TRBJ2-7; D unclear. The CDR3 covers 13 residues. CDR1 and CDR2 from the germline V gene are SGHNT and YENEEA. V was shortened by 3 bases and J by 0 bases, with 6 bases between the two germline ends. The CDR3 sequence is CASSLGPSYEQYF. As DNA, the CDR3 is TGTGCCAGCAGCTTGGGCCCCTCCTACGAGCAGTACTTC.

DNA of the CDR3: TGTGCCAGCTCACCAAAGGCCTGGGGCGGCGAGACCCAGTACTTC. Its translation is CASSPKAWGGETQYF. This chain links TRBV18 with TRBJ2-5; possibly TRBD1 for D (5 bases). The germline gives CDR1 KGHSH, CDR2 LQKENI. The V end was cut by 2 bases, the J end by 5 bases, with 15 bases between. This CDR3 spans 15 amino acids.

The genes are TRBV5-1 and TRBJ2-7; D remains unclear. The CDR3 extends over 14 amino acids. Germline V CDR1 and CDR2: SGHRS, YFSETQ. V shed 1 base and J shed 3 bases, with 11 bases lying between them. The CDR3, as DNA: TGCGCCAGCAGCTTGCATGGGTCAGTCTACGAGCAGTACTTC. Protein product: CASSLHGSVYEQYF.

The chain links TRBV2 to TRBJ2-3, with 8 bases that match TRBD2. Germline lookup yields CDR1 SNHLY and CDR2 FYNNEI. The trim removed 7 bases at V and 2 bases at J, leaving 5 bases unmatched. The CDR3 consists of 14 residues. The CDR3 spells CASKLAGPTDTQYF. The CDR3 DNA sequence: TGTGCCAGCAAGCTAGCGGGCCCCACAGATACGCAGTATTTT.

The gene calls are TRBV19 and TRBJ1-4; 7 nucleotides align to TRBD1. This CDR3 is 14 amino acids long. Looked up from germline, CDR1 is LNHDA and CDR2 is SQIVND (reference sequence). Trimming at V came to 6 bases and at J to 5 bases, leaving 6 bases not matched to a gene. The CDR3 nucleotides read TGTGCCAGTAGAACCGGGACAGCAAATGAAAAACTGTTTTTT. It codes for CASRTGTANEKLFF. Full variable domain (missing parts from reference TRBV19 and TRBJ1-4): DGGITQSPKYLFRKEGQNVTLSCEQNLNHDAMYWYRQDPGQGLRLIYYSQIVNDFQKGDIAEGYSVSREKKESFPLTVTSAQKNPTAFYLCASRTGTANEKLFFGSGTQLSVL.

J is TRBJ1-6 and V is TRBV30; TRBD1 might be the D (5 bases). This CDR3 contains 13 residues. V was clipped by 1 base and J by 6 bases, with 7 bases between them. In germline, CDR1 is GTSNPN, CDR2 SVGIG (reference sequence). The CDR3 reads CAWSAGPNSPLHF. CDR3 in DNA: TGTGCCTGGAGTGCAGGGCCTAATTCACCCCTCCACTTT.

The CDR3 bases are TGTGCCAGCAGCGTAGTGGGGAAGGGGGAGACCCAGTACTTC. This codes for CASSVVGKGETQYF. The chain couples TRBV9 to TRBJ2-5, with D maybe TRBD1 (5 bases). This CDR3 spans 14 amino acids. Trimming left V 0 bases short and J 5 bases short, with 11 bases between. Germline V gene data show CDR1 as SGDLS and CDR2 as YYNGEE.

Points on this clone: A much larger clone differs by one base, so this may be a read error. Other nucleotide sequences in the sample specify the same CDR3. The chain is built from TRBV7-9 and TRBJ2-1, with D unclear. The V gene lost 3 bases and the J gene lost 12 bases, with 18 bases spanning the gap. CDR1 is SEHNR and CDR2 is FQNEAQ in the germline V gene (reference sequence). CDR3 length: 14 residues. CDR3 in amino acids: CASSLGSGSLGQFF. DNA of the CDR3: TGTGCCAGCAGCTTGGGCTCTGGGTCTTTAGGGCAGTTCTTC.

This chain connects TRBV5-1 to TRBJ2-7; no firm D call. CDR1 and CDR2 from the germline V gene are SGHRS and YFSETQ. V was cut by 0 bases and J by 4 bases, with 11 bases left in between. This CDR3 has 14 amino acids. The CDR3 coding sequence is TGCGCCAGCAGCTTGGACAAGGAAAAATACGAGCAGTACTTC. This encodes CASSLDKEKYEQYF.

The V call is TRBV19, the J call TRBJ1-1; D is unclear. Germline lookup yields CDR1 LNHDA and CDR2 SQIVND (reference sequence). V was cut by 2 bases and J by 8 bases, with 15 bases left in between. The CDR3 consists of 14 residues. CDR3 protein: CASSIIGKVMEAFF. As DNA, the CDR3 is TGTGCCAGTAGTATAATAGGCAAAGTCATGGAAGCTTTCTTT.

The chain recombines TRBV5-4 with TRBJ1-6; 8 bases are a match to TRBD1. V shed 4 bases, J shed 9 bases, and the junction held 9 bases outside the gene matches. Germline CDR1 and CDR2: SGHNT and YYREEE (reference sequence). The CDR3 totals 15 residues. The CDR3 DNA sequence: TGTGCCAGCAGCCACCCGGACAGGGTTAGTTCACCCCTCCACTTT. Its protein is CASSHPDRVSSPLHF. Drawing the rest from reference TRBV5-4 and TRBJ1-6, the complete variable domain is ETGVTQSPTHLIKTRGQQVTLRCSSQSGHNTVSWYQQALGQGPQFIFQYYREEENGRGNFPPRFSGLQFPNYSSELNVNALELDDSALYLCASSHPDRVSSPLHFGNGTRLTVT.

This chain joins TRBV28 and TRBJ2-7; no clear D gene. V lost 3 bases and J 2 bases, leaving 8 bases between the germline ends. Germline CDR1 is MDHEN and CDR2 is SYDVKM. The CDR3 is 13 residues long. The CDR3 nucleotides read TGTGCCAGCAGTTTGGGCCTCCCCTACGAGCAGTACTTC. It codes for CASSLGLPYEQYF. The full variable domain, with the rest looked up from reference TRBV28 and TRBJ2-7, is DVKVTQSSRYLVKRTGEKVFLECVQDMDHENMFWYRQDPGLGLRLIYFSYDVKMKEKGDIPEGYSVSREKKERFSLILESASTNQTSMYLCASSLGLPYEQYFGPGTRLTVT.

The chain combines TRBV29-1 with TRBJ1-2; weak D call: TRBD1 (6 bases). This CDR3 is 13 amino acids long. V was shortened by 4 bases and J by 7 bases, with 16 bases between the two germline ends. CDR1 is SQVTM, CDR2 ANQGSEA, per germline. Written as DNA, the CDR3 is TGCAGCGTTGGAGGGGGATCCCAGCCTGGCTACACCTTC. It is translated as CSVGGGSQPGYTF.

The chain couples TRBV6-5 to TRBJ1-1; D unclear. The ends were cut back, 0 bases at V and 4 bases at J, with 15 bases in the middle. The germline CDR1 and CDR2 sequences are MNHEY and SVGAGI. The CDR3 spans 16 residues. CDR3 bases: TGTGCCAGCAGTTACTCGTGGATTCGGGGATCCACTGAAGCTTTCTTT. Its protein is CASSYSWIRGSTEAFF.

The chain couples TRBV29-1 to TRBJ2-4, with D possibly being TRBD1 or TRBD2 (5 bases each). V was cut by 7 bases and J by 2 bases, with 12 bases left in between. The CDR3 contains 13 residues. The germline gives CDR1 SQVTM, CDR2 ANQGSEA. This CDR3 is CSGGWGTKNIQYF. CDR3 sequence (DNA): TGCAGCGGTGGATGGGGGACCAAAAACATTCAGTACTTC.

CDR3 in DNA: TGTGCCAGCAGTCCACCGGGACAGGGAGACTACGAGCAGTACTTC. Protein: CASSPPGQGDYEQYF. This chain connects TRBV28 to TRBJ2-7, with TRBD1 matching 9 bases. The CDR3 has 15 residues. V shed 5 bases, J shed 3 bases, and the junction held 8 bases outside the gene matches. The germline V gene encodes CDR1 MDHEN and CDR2 SYDVKM.

The chain recombines TRBV5-4 with TRBJ2-3; D might be TRBD1 or TRBD2, each matching 5 bases. CDR1 and CDR2 (germline): SGHNT, YYREEE (reference sequence). CDR3 length: 13 amino acids. Trimming took off 0 bases at V and 6 bases at J, with 8 bases between the two ends. The CDR3 region has the DNA TGTGCCAGCAGCTTGGCCGGGACGGATACGCAGTATTTT. Its protein is CASSLAGTDTQYF.

As concerns this clone: One end of the junction varies from germline; a read error may be responsible. V usage is TRBV5-5 and J usage is TRBJ1-4, with no clear D. The germline gives CDR1 SGHKS, CDR2 YYEKEE (reference sequence). The CDR3 runs 14 residues. This chain's CDR3 is CASSFTPPKEKLFF. The CDR3 nucleotides are TGTGCCAGCAGCTTCACCCCGCCTAAGGAAAAACTGTTTTTT.